The T cell receptor (beta chain) described here comes from a study of T cells in tuberculosis. General study results and limits: Smaller alpha distances in active tuberculosis partly reflected shorter CDR3-alpha lengths.

Measured with immunoSEQ multiplex PCR; TCRdb has only the in-frame clones, and not every one. The data show tens of thousands of clones, approximately 93% seen once. The sample's time point: new active TB diagnosis, blood taken before or within 7 days of starting treatment. The CDR3 has 13 amino acids. The germline V gene encodes CDR1 ENHRY and CDR2 SYGVKD. V was trimmed by 2 bases and J by 8 bases, leaving 12 bases between them. Of note for this clone: The antigen remains unidentified.

Sample: PBMCs, taken at tuberculosis diagnosis. The clonotype comes from an adult with tuberculosis. V gene TRBV10-3 combines with J gene TRBJ1-2, with D unclear. In DNA, the CDR3 is TGTGCCATCAGTGAGGGCAGGTCTAAGGGCTACACCTTC. It translates to CAISEGRSKGYTF.